This TCR beta chain was found in a study of low-dose radiotherapy and immunotherapy resistance in tumors. The CDR3 sequence is 18 residues long. V was cut by 0 bases and J by 4 bases, with 19 bases left in between. Germline V gene lookup returns CDR1 LGHNA and CDR2 YSLEER. Alpha- and beta-chain coverage of first-strand cDNA came from TRAV- and TRBV-specific primers. Amplification, which lasted around 22 PCR cycles, used a constant-region primer and V-primer adapter to amplify TCRs. TCRdb re-called the reads through MiXCR, storing one row per CDR3 protein. The sample holds fewer than 8,500 distinct CDR3 sequences; roughly 61% are singletons and the top ten take 8.7%. This clonotype was seen only a few times.

V is TRBV4-3 and J is TRBJ2-1; a weak D match, TRBD1 (6 bases). This TCR was sampled from a human donor with advanced metastatic prostate, ovarian, gallbladder or colorectal cancer (not recorded which). This table probably holds off-target reads from a library built for another chain. The CDR3 protein is CASSQEPVGATTYNEQFF. CDR3 bases: TGCGCCAGCAGCCAAGAACCCGTGGGGGCAACCACATACAATGAGCAGTTCTTC.